These T cell receptor beta chains were read from a single sample in a study of T cells in Graves' hyperthyroidism and ophthalmopathy. A single record per CDR3 protein comes from TCRdb applying MiXCR to the multiplex PCR reads. The table lists fewer than 250,000 distinct CDR3 sequences, roughly 22% of them singletons. Sample: blood. The receptors derive from a woman aged 40 to 50 with Graves' ophthalmopathy. CDR3s include the opening cysteine and the closing phenylalanine or tryptophan. The D gene is left open where the match is weak. Not every row has a clone size; where given, it reads once, few, many or a size class.

length | J | size | V | D | DNA | CDR3
11 | TRBJ1-1 | NA | TRBV6-1 | NA | TGTGCCAGCAAAGACAGTTCACAAGCTTTCTTT | CASKDSSQAFF
15 | TRBJ2-5 | NA | TRBV27 | TRBD2 | TGTGCCAGCAGTTGGACTAGCGGGATTGGGGAGACCCAGTACTTC | CASSWTSGIGETQYF
15 | TRBJ1-5 | NA | TRBV7-8 | TRBD1 | TGTGCCAGCAGCACCCGACAGGGCGGCAATCAGCCCCAGCATTTT | CASSTRQGGNQPQHF
18 | TRBJ1-2 | few | TRBV6-2/TRBV6-3 | TRBD1 | TGTGCCAGCAGTTACTTGGGACAGGGGAAAGGGGCTAACTATGGCTACACCTTC | CASSYLGQGKGANYGYTF
15 | TRBJ1-5 | many | TRBV19 | NA | TGTGCCAGTAGTGGGGGACAAACCTACAATCAGCCCCAGCATTTT | CASSGGQTYNQPQHF
15 | TRBJ2-6 | NA | TRBV7-2 | NA | TGTGCCAGCAGCACGGCGCGGTCCGGGGCCAACGTCCTGACTTTC | CASSTARSGANVLTF
15 | TRBJ1-5 | many | TRBV4-2 | NA | TGTGCCAGCAGCCAATCCAGCCCTAGCAATCAGCCCCAGCATTTT | CASSQSSPSNQPQHF
10 | TRBJ1-2 | few | TRBV30 | NA | TGTGCCTGGAGTCGTGATGGCTACACCTTC | CAWSRDGYTF
13 | TRBJ2-1 | NA | TRBV7-2 | NA | TGTGCCAGCAGCTTAGAGGCGATGAGTGAGCAGTTCTTC | CASSLEAMSEQFF
12 | TRBJ1-1 | NA | TRBV10-3 | NA | TGTGCCAGCAGTGAATATGCGCCAGAAGCTTTCTTT | CASSEYAPEAFF
16 | TRBJ2-7 | NA | TRBV6-5 | TRBD1 | TGTGCCAGCAGTTACAGCCGGACAGGGGACCCCTACGAGCAGTACTTC | CASSYSRTGDPYEQYF
12 | TRBJ2-5 | many | TRBV29-1 | NA | TGCAGCGTTGAAGGCAGGAAAGAGACCCAGTACTTC | CSVEGRKETQYF
14 | TRBJ1-1 | once | TRBV20-1 | TRBD1 | TGCAGTGCCAGAGTGACAGGGGGATGGACTGAAGCTTTCTTT | CSARVTGGWTEAFF